This TCR beta chain was identified in a study of T cell responses to AZD1222 COVID-19 vaccine. Measured with immunoSEQ multiplex PCR; TCRdb has only the in-frame clones, and not every one. Counted here are about 34,000 clones, 78% occurring once; the ten biggest clones make up more than 4%. V lost 5 bases and J lost 5, with 12 bases in between. The germline gives CDR1 MNHEY, CDR2 SVGAGI. The CDR3 spans 13 residues. The sample consisted of peripheral blood, taken 28 days after the second AZD1222 dose. The TCR comes from an adult who received the AZD1222 COVID-19 vaccine. The chain joins TRBV6-5 to TRBJ1-2; possibly TRBD1 for D (6 bases). The chain's CDR3 is CASSTGFEYGYTF. The CDR3 DNA reads TGTGCCAGCAGTACAGGGTTCGAGTATGGCTACACCTTC.